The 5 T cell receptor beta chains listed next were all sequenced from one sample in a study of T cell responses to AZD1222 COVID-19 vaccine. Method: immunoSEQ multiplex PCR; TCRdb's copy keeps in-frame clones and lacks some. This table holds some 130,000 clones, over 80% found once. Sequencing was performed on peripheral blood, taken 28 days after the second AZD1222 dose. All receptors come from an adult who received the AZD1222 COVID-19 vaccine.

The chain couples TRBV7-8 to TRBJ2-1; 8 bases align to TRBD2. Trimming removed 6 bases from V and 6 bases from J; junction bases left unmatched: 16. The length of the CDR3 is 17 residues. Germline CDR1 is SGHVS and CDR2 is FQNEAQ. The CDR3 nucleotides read TGTGCCAGCAGATTTGTCGGAAGCGGGAGTTTGATCAATGAGCAGTTCTTC. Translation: CASRFVGSGSLINEQFF.

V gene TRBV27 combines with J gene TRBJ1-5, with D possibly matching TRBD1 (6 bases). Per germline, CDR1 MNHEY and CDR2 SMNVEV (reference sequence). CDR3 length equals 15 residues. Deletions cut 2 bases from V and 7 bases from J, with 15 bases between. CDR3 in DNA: TGTGCCAGCAGTTTAGATGGGGGCGAGAACCAGCCCCAGCATTTT. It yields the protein CASSLDGGENQPQHF.

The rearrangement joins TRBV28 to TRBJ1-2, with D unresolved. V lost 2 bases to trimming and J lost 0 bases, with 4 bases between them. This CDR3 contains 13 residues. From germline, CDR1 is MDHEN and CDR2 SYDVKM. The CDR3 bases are TGTGCCAGCAGTTTAAACCCTAACTATGGCTACACCTTC. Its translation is CASSLNPNYGYTF.

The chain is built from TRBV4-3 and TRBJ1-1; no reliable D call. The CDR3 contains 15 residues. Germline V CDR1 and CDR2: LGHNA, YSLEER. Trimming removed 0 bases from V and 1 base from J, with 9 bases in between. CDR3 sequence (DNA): TGCGCCAGCAGCCAAGATCCGAAGGGGAACACTGAAGCTTTCTTT. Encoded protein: CASSQDPKGNTEAFF.

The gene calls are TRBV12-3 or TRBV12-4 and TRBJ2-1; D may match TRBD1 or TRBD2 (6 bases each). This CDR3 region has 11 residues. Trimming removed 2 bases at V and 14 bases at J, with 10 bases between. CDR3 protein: CASSLRGREFF. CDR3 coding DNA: TGTGCCAGCAGTTTACGGGGGCGTGAGTTCTTC.